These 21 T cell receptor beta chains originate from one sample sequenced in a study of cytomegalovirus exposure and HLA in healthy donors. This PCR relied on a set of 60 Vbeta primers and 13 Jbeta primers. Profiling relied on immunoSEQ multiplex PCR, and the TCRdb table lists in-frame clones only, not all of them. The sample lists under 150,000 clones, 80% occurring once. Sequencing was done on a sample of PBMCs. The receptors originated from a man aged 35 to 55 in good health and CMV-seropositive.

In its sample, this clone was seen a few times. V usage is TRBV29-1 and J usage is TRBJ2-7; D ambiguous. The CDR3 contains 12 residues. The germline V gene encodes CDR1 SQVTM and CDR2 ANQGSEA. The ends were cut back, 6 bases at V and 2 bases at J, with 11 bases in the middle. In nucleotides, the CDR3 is TGCAGCGTCGCCGATACGGCCTACGAGCAGTACTTC. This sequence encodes CSVADTAYEQYF.

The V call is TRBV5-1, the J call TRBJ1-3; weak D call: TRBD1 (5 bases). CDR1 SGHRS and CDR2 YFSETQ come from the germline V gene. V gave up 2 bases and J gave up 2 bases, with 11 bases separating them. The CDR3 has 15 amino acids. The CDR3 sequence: CASSFLQATGNTIYF. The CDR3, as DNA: TGCGCCAGCAGCTTTCTACAGGCCACTGGAAACACCATATATTTT.

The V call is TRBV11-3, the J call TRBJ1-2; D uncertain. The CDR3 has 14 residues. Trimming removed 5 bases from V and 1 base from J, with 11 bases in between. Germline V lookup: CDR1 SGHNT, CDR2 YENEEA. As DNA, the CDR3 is TGTGCCAGCAGCGGGAGAGGTGTTAACTATGGCTACACCTTC. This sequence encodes CASSGRGVNYGYTF.

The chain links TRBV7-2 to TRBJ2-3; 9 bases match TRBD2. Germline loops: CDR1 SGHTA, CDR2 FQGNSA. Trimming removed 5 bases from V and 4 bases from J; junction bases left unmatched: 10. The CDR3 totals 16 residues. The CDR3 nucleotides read TGTGCCAGCAGCCTCAGAGCTGGCGGGAGGGCAGATACGCAGTATTTT. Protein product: CASSLRAGGRADTQYF.

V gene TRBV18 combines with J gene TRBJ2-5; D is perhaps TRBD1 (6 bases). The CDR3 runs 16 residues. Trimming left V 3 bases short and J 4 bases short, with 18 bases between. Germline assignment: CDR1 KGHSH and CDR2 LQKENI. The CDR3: CASSPLAGDIAETQYF. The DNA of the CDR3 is TGTGCCAGCTCACCCCTTGCAGGGGACATCGCAGAGACCCAGTACTTC.

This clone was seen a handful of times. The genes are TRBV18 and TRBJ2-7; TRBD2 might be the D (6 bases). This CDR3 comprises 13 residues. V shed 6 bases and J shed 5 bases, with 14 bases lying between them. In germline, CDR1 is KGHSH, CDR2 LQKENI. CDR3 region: CASSSGLSNEQYF. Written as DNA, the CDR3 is TGTGCCAGCTCTTCGGGACTCTCAAACGAGCAGTACTTC.

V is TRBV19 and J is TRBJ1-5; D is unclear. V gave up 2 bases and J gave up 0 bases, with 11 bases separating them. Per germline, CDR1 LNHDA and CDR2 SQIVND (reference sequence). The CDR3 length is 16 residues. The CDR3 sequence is CASSIFGQNSNQPQHF. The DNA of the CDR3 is TGTGCCAGTAGTATATTTGGGCAGAATAGCAATCAGCCCCAGCATTTT.

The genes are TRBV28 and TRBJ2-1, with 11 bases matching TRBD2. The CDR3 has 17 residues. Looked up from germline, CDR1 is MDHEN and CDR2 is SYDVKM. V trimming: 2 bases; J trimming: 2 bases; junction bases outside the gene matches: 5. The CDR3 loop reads CASSLVGSGRAYNEQFF. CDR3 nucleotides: TGTGCCAGCAGTTTAGTCGGTAGCGGGAGGGCCTACAATGAGCAGTTCTTC. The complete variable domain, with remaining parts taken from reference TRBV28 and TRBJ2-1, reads DVKVTQSSRYLVKRTGEKVFLECVQDMDHENMFWYRQDPGLGLRLIYFSYDVKMKEKGDIPEGYSVSREKKERFSLILESASTNQTSMYLCASSLVGSGRAYNEQFFGPGTRLTVL.

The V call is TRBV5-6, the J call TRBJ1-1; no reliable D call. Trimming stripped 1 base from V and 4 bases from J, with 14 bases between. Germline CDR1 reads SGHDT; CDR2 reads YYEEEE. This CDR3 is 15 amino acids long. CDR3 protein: CASSLRPELRTEAFF. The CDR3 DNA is TGTGCCAGCAGCTTGCGGCCGGAGTTACGCACTGAAGCTTTCTTT.

The CDR3 spells CASSSKYNEQFF. CDR3 DNA sequence: TGTGCCAGCAGCTCTAAGTACAATGAGCAGTTCTTC. V gene TRBV7-2 combines with J gene TRBJ2-1; D is unresolved. The CDR3 totals 12 residues. Trimming pared 4 bases from V and 4 bases from J, leaving 5 bases between. Germline V gene sequence: CDR1 SGHTA, CDR2 FQGNSA.

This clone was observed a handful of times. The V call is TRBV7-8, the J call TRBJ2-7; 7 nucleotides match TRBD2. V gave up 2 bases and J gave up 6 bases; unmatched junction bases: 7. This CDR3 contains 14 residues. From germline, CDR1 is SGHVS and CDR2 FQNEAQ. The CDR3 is CASSLLLGEGEQYF. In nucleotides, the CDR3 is TGTGCCAGCAGCTTACTCTTGGGGGAGGGCGAGCAGTACTTC.

CDR3 in DNA: TGCGCCAGCAGCCATCGGGCTAGCGGGGGGTACGGGGTGGCAGATACGCAGTATTTT. Protein sequence: CASSHRASGGYGVADTQYF. The chain is built from TRBV4-1 and TRBJ2-3, with 11 bases identical to TRBD2. This CDR3 spans 19 amino acids. The junction had 15 bases not matched to a gene; V was cut back by 3 bases and J by 4 bases. Germline V CDR1 and CDR2: MGHRA, YSYEKL.

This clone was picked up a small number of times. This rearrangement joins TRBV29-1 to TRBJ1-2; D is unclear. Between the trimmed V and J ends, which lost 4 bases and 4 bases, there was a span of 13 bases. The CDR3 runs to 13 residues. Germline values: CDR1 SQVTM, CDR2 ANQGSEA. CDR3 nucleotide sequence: TGCAGCGTTGTCGCGGGGTTCTCCTATGGCTACACCTTC. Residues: CSVVAGFSYGYTF.

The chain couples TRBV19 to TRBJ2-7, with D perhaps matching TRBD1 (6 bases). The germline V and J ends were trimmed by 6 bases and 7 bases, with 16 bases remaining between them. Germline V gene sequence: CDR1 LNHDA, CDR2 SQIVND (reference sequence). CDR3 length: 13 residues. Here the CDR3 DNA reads TGTGCCAGTAGGCAGGGGCCGGGGCGAGAGCAGTACTTC. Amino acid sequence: CASRQGPGREQYF.

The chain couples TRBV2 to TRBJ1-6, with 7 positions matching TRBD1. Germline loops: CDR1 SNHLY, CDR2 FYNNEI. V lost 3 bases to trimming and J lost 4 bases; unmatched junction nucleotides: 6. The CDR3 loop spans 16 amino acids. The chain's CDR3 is CASSEEDRFYNSPLHF. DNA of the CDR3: TGTGCCAGCAGTGAGGAGGACAGGTTTTATAATTCACCCCTCCACTTT.

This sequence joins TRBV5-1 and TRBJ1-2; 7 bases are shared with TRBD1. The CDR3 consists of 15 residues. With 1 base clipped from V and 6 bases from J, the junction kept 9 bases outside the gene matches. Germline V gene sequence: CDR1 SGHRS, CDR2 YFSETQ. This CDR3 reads CASSLLVGGADGYTF. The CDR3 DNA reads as TGCGCCAGCAGCTTGTTGGTAGGGGGCGCGGATGGCTACACCTTC.

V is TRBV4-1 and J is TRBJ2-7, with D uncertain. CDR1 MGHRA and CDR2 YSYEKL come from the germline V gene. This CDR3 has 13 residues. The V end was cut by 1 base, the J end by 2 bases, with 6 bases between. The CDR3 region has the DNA TGCGCCAGCAGCCAAGTGCTAACCTACGAGCAGTACTTC. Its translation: CASSQVLTYEQYF.

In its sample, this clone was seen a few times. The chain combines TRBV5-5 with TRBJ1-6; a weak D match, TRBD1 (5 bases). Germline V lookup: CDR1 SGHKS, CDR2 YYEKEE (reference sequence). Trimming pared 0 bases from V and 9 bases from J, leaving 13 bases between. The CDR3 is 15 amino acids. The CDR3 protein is CASSLDPGRSSPLHF. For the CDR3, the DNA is TGTGCCAGCAGCTTGGATCCAGGGCGTAGTTCACCCCTCCACTTT.

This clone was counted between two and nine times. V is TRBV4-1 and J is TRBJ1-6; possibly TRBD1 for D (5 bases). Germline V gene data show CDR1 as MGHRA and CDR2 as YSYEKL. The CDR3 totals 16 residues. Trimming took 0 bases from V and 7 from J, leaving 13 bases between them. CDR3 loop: CASSQDYGAKNSPLHF. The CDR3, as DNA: TGCGCCAGCAGCCAAGACTATGGGGCGAAGAATTCACCCCTCCACTTT.

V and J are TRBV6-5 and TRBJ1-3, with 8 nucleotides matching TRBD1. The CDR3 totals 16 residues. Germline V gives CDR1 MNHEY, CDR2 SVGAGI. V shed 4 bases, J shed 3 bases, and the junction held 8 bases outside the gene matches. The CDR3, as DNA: TGTGCCAGCAGTTCCCCTTCAGGGGGCATTGGAAACACCATATATTTT. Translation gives CASSSPSGGIGNTIYF.

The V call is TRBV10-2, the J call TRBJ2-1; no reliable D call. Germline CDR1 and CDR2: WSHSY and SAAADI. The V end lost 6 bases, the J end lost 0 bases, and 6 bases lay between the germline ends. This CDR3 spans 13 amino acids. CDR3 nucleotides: TGCGCCAGCAGGGTGAGCTCCTACAATGAGCAGTTCTTC. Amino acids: CASRVSSYNEQFF.